A selection of T cell receptor beta chains follows, all from one sample in a study of cytotoxic CD8 clonotypes in ibrutinib-treated CLL. Repertoires were generated with immunoSEQ multiplex PCR, while TCRdb's copy carries only in-frame clones and drops some. The sample records fewer than 75,000 clones, about 72% being singletons. The material was PBMCs, obtained after 12 months of ibrutinib treatment. The source is a human donor with chronic lymphocytic leukemia. Both conserved end residues are part of each CDR3. A D gene is named only where the DNA matches it firmly. Size is stated for part of the rows, as once, few or many counts, or as a class when the clone is expanded.

size,D,J,V,CDR3,DNA
.,.,TRBJ2-2,TRBV4-3,CASSQGGITGELFF,TGCGCCAGCAGCCAAGGTGGCATCACCGGGGAGCTGTTTTTT
.,.,TRBJ1-5,TRBV6-5,CASSYPQGPQHF,TGTGCCAGCAGTTACCCTCAAGGGCCCCAGCATTTT
.,TRBD2,TRBJ2-7,TRBV5-6,CASSLLGRGQSSYEQYF,TGTGCCAGCAGCTTGTTAGGGAGGGGCCAGAGCTCCTACGAGCAGTACTTC
.,TRBD1,TRBJ1-1,TRBV5-5,CASRLGQDRMNTEAFF,TGTGCCAGCAGACTAGGACAGGACCGCATGAACACTGAAGCTTTCTTT
.,TRBD1,TRBJ2-7,TRBV29-1,CSVGQGTTYEQYF,TGCAGCGTCGGACAGGGGACTACCTACGAGCAGTACTTC
.,TRBD1,TRBJ1-4,TRBV28,CASSLSDRGREKLFF,TGTGCCAGCAGTTTGAGTGACAGGGGAAGAGAAAAACTGTTTTTT
.,.,TRBJ2-7,TRBV5-4,CASSLGPFGRRSYEQYF,TGTGCCAGCAGCTTGGGGCCCTTCGGGCGCCGCTCCTACGAGCAGTACTTC
.,TRBD2,TRBJ2-3,TRBV13,CASSASSSGKFPSKESTDTQYF,TGTGCCAGCAGCGCAAGTTCTAGCGGGAAATTTCCATCGAAGGAAAGCACAGATACGCAGTATTTT
.,.,TRBJ1-5,TRBV11-2,CASSSQGAQPQHF,TGTGCCAGCAGCTCTCAAGGGGCCCAGCCCCAGCATTTT
.,.,TRBJ2-1,TRBV7-9,CASSPSIAGSYNEQFF,TGTGCCAGCAGCCCATCAATCGCCGGCAGTTACAATGAGCAGTTCTTC
.,TRBD2,TRBJ2-2,TRBV9,CASSVGASGSMGELFF,TGTGCCAGCAGCGTAGGGGCTAGCGGGAGTATGGGGGAGCTGTTTTTT
.,.,TRBJ2-1,TRBV7-9,CASSLQGGSYNEQFF,TGTGCCAGCAGCTTACAAGGCGGGTCCTACAATGAGCAGTTCTTC
.,.,TRBJ2-3,TRBV10-1,CASSESQGGTDTQYF,TGCGCCAGCAGTGAGTCGCAGGGTGGCACAGATACGCAGTATTTT
.,TRBD2,TRBJ2-1,TRBV7-8,CASSLASGESSYNEQFF,TGTGCCAGCAGCTTAGCTAGCGGGGAGAGCTCCTACAATGAGCAGTTCTTC
few,.,TRBJ2-7,TRBV7-9,CASSLMGGGTYEQYF,TGTGCCAGCAGCTTAATGGGGGGAGGCACCTACGAGCAGTACTTC
.,.,TRBJ2-3,TRBV29-1,CSVVPGGDTQYF,TGCAGCGTTGTTCCAGGTGGGGATACGCAGTATTTT
few,.,TRBJ1-2,TRBV18,CASSPVQGGGYTF,TGTGCCAGCTCACCGGTACAGGGCGGTGGCTACACCTTC
.,.,TRBJ2-7,TRBV7-2,CASSLEGRYEQYF,TGTGCCAGCAGCTTAGAGGGCCGCTACGAGCAGTACTTC
.,.,TRBJ2-3,TRBV28,CASSPPLGETDTQYF,TGTGCCAGCAGTCCCCCGCTCGGGGAGACAGATACGCAGTATTTT
.,.,TRBJ2-3,TRBV5-1,CASSSGLISGRGTDTQYF,TGCGCCAGCAGCTCTGGCTTGATTAGTGGGAGAGGCACAGATACGCAGTATTTT
.,.,TRBJ2-7,TRBV28,CASSPPRVRGPYEQYF,TGTGCCAGCAGTCCCCCCCGGGTAAGGGGACCCTACGAGCAGTACTTC
.,.,TRBJ2-7,TRBV7-6,CASSLDSSSYEQYF,TGTGCCAGCAGCTTGGACAGTTCGTCCTACGAGCAGTACTTC
.,TRBD2,TRBJ2-1,TRBV15,CATSKKGWTSGPQNEQFF,TGTGCCACCAGCAAGAAAGGGTGGACTAGCGGCCCGCAAAATGAGCAGTTCTTC
.,.,TRBJ2-3,TRBV4-1,CASSPSTGTSTDTQYF,TGCGCCAGCAGCCCATCGACTGGCACTAGCACAGATACGCAGTATTTT
few,TRBD1,TRBJ2-2,TRBV9,CASSVSTGFVTGELFF,TGTGCCAGCAGCGTATCGACAGGGTTTGTCACCGGGGAGCTGTTTTTT
.,.,TRBJ2-1,TRBV5-1,CASSPEGTSYNEQFF,TGCGCCAGCAGCCCCGAGGGGACCTCCTACAATGAGCAGTTCTTC
.,.,TRBJ2-7,TRBV6-1,CASSEPGNNYEQYF,TGTGCCAGCAGTGAACCAGGGAATAACTACGAGCAGTACTTC
few,.,TRBJ1-1,TRBV6-4,CASSEMRDTEAFF,TGTGCCAGCAGTGAGATGAGGGACACTGAAGCTTTCTTT
once,TRBD2,TRBJ2-3,TRBV7-3,CASSLKGTSGRSDTQYF,TGTGCCAGCAGCTTAAAGGGGACTAGCGGGAGGTCGGATACGCAGTATTTT
.,.,TRBJ2-7,TRBV7-8,CASSLTPGRKARPRQWYF,TGTGCCAGCAGCTTAACTCCGGGACGAAAGGCGCGGCCCAGGCAGTGGTACTTC
.,TRBD2,TRBJ2-7,TRBV7-2,CASSFGGRVEQYF,TGTGCCAGCAGCTTTGGCGGGAGGGTTGAGCAGTACTTC
.,TRBD1,TRBJ2-5,TRBV18,CASSTTGGETQYF,TGTGCCAGCTCAACAACAGGGGGAGAGACCCAGTACTTC
.,.,TRBJ2-6,TRBV11-2,CASSLDHRSAGANVLTF,TGTGCCAGCAGCTTAGATCACAGGAGTGCTGGGGCCAACGTCCTGACTTTC
.,TRBD2,TRBJ2-3,TRBV10-3,CAISRPTGLAGDPDTQYF,TGTGCCATCAGCCGGCCGACTGGGCTAGCGGGAGACCCAGATACGCAGTATTTT
once,TRBD2,TRBJ2-4,TRBV2,CASTSLVASGSLSWAKNIQYF,TGTGCCAGCACATCACTCGTGGCTAGCGGGAGTTTAAGTTGGGCCAAAAACATTCAGTACTTC
.,.,TRBJ1-2,TRBV6-1,CASNWGTRGYTF,TGTGCCAGCAACTGGGGGACGAGGGGCTACACCTTC
.,TRBD2,TRBJ2-1,TRBV5-4,CASSLVGWTSGSFPYNEQFF,TGTGCCAGCAGCTTGGTCGGGTGGACTAGCGGGAGTTTCCCCTACAATGAGCAGTTCTTC
.,.,TRBJ2-6,TRBV4-1,CASSQDPRGWQAGANVLTF,TGCGCCAGCAGCCAAGACCCGAGAGGGTGGCAGGCTGGGGCCAACGTCCTGACTTTC
.,TRBD2,TRBJ2-3,TRBV4-3,CASSPQGTSGSADTQYF,TGCGCCAGCAGCCCCCAAGGGACTAGCGGGAGCGCGGATACGCAGTATTTT
once,.,TRBJ2-5,TRBV5-1,CASSLVAQGQETQYF,TGCGCCAGCAGCTTGGTTGCTCAGGGCCAAGAGACCCAGTACTTC
.,TRBD2,TRBJ2-1,TRBV11-2,CASAGLAGDNEQFF,TGTGCCAGCGCGGGACTAGCGGGAGACAATGAGCAGTTCTTC
.,.,TRBJ2-5,TRBV29-1,CSVGAGNQETQYF,TGCAGCGTTGGGGCCGGAAACCAAGAGACCCAGTACTTC
.,.,TRBJ2-5,TRBV5-1,CASSLAGRRETQYF,TGCGCCAGCAGCTTGGCGGGGCGCCGGGAGACCCAGTACTTC
.,.,TRBJ1-1,TRBV5-1,CASSHLGVNTEAFF,TGCGCCAGCAGCCACCTGGGGGTGAACACTGAAGCTTTCTTT
.,TRBD1,TRBJ2-5,TRBV18,CASSPTGGAETQYF,TGTGCCAGCTCACCGACAGGGGGCGCAGAGACCCAGTACTTC
once,.,TRBJ1-1,TRBV6-5,CASSYRRGRENTEAFF,TGTGCCAGCAGTTACCGCCGTGGCAGGGAGAACACTGAAGCTTTCTTT
.,TRBD1,TRBJ2-7,TRBV7-9,CASSWTGVEQYF,TGTGCCAGCAGCTGGACAGGGGTCGAGCAGTACTTC
few,TRBD1,TRBJ2-5,TRBV5-1,CASSLEDRRETQYF,TGCGCCAGCAGCTTAGAGGACAGGCGAGAGACCCAGTACTTC
.,TRBD1,TRBJ2-7,TRBV28,CASSSPQGTGHRGLQPYEQYF,TGTGCCAGCAGTTCACCCCAGGGGACAGGACACCGGGGACTCCAGCCCTACGAGCAGTACTTC
.,.,TRBJ2-3,TRBV5-4,CASSLMTVDTQYF,TGTGCCAGCAGCTTAATGACGGTAGATACGCAGTATTTT
.,.,TRBJ2-1,TRBV29-1,CSVSGNEQFF,TGCAGCGTCTCCGGCAATGAGCAGTTCTTC
.,.,TRBJ2-7,TRBV4-1,CASSQEPGTYEQYF,TGCGCCAGCAGCCAAGAACCAGGGACCTACGAGCAGTACTTC
.,.,TRBJ2-7,TRBV20-1,CSADSFYEQYF,TGCAGTGCTGACAGCTTCTACGAGCAGTACTTC
.,.,TRBJ2-7,TRBV28,CASSTTSGLVFHEQYF,TGTGCCAGCAGTACAACTTCAGGGTTAGTTTTCCACGAGCAGTACTTC
.,TRBD1,TRBJ1-2,TRBV2,CASSEVRSGGRERF,TGTGCCAGCAGTGAAGTTCGCTCAGGGGGAAGGGAGAGGTTC
.,.,TRBJ1-1,TRBV6-5,CASKRRTNTEAFF,TGTGCCAGCAAAAGGCGTACGAACACTGAAGCTTTCTTT
.,TRBD2,TRBJ2-7,TRBV10-1,CASSPGLAGGYEQYF,TGCGCCAGCAGTCCGGGACTAGCGGGAGGGTACGAGCAGTACTTC